This T cell receptor (beta chain) comes out of a study of T cell repertoires in cytomegalovirus infection. On the study more broadly: CMV epitopes used comprised recently identified HLA-C-restricted ones and well-studied HLA-B-restricted ones. Matching HLA type and CMV infection were both indicated by public TCR beta signatures.

One entry per CDR3 protein results from TCRdb running MiXCR on the reads. Among roughly 200,000 distinct CDR3 sequences listed, around 35% were seen once. As to this clonotype: What it binds is unknown. One end of the junction is discordant with germline, which a read error may explain.

General study findings and limits: The response measured ex vivo was dominated by TCR beta clonotypes (HLA-C-restricted and CMV-specific). Accumulated public TCR beta family frequency recognized individuals carrying CMV together with the relevant HLA.

Looked up from germline, CDR1 is SGHTA and CDR2 is FQGNSA. The CDR3 has 14 amino acids. The chain couples TRBV7-2 to TRBJ2-4; possibly TRBD1 or TRBD2 for D (6 bases each). This receptor was identified in a human donor in good health (CMV status not recorded). Some clones in this sample may be carry-over from other donors' samples. Specimen: CD8+ T cells from cultured PBMCs, collected from culture after CMV antigen stimulation. As DNA, the CDR3 is TGTGCCAGCAGCGAACGGAGGGACAAAAACTTTCAGTACTTC. Translated, it gives CASSERRDKNFQYF.